This is a list of T cell receptor beta chains from one sample in a study of cytomegalovirus exposure and HLA in healthy donors. Clones were sequenced by immunoSEQ multiplex PCR, and TCRdb holds only the in-frame ones, with some missing. In all, the sample yields 130,000 or so clones. Sequencing input: PBMCs. Every receptor here comes from a woman between 40 and 55 years old in good health and CMV-seropositive. Both conserved end residues are part of each CDR3.

CDR3aa	j_gene	v_gene
CASSEFGLAGVVLFF	TRBJ2-2	TRBV6-1
CASSISINRVTGYTF	TRBJ1-2	TRBV19
CASSQRRAGNNEQFF	TRBJ2-1	TRBV4-2
CASSYPDEQFF	TRBJ2-1	TRBV7-9
CASSLEGTRSEKLFF	TRBJ1-4	TRBV11-2
CASSSFNEQFF	TRBJ2-1	TRBV27
CASTPGGPKETQYF	TRBJ2-5	TRBV27
CASSVVPGGYEQYF	TRBJ2-7	TRBV9
CASSALTRSSGELFF	TRBJ2-2	TRBV7-3
CASRLQGSGANVLTF	TRBJ2-6	TRBV11-2
CASRTSGTNQETQYF	TRBJ2-5	TRBV5-1
CASSKQGADTQYF	TRBJ2-3	TRBV11-3
CASSLETGERGGYTF	TRBJ1-2	TRBV11-2
CASSLSGSQNYEQYF	NA	TRBV9
CASRLDRQVSSYEQYF	TRBJ2-7	TRBV27
CASSLALAGGTGELFF	TRBJ2-2	TRBV7-9
CASSVGTLGRNEQFF	TRBJ2-1	TRBV9
CASSLEGTSGRSYNEQFF	TRBJ2-1	TRBV7-9
CASRGWTEASTDTQYF	TRBJ2-3	TRBV19
CASSGQYHEQYF	TRBJ2-7	TRBV25-1
CAGSNPPSGVYEQYF	TRBJ2-7	TRBV4-1
CASSAPPGEQYF	TRBJ2-7	TRBV9
CASSLDHTVNYGYTF	TRBJ1-2	TRBV5-1
CASSMGAGELFF	TRBJ2-2	TRBV19
CASSNPLGQGSEKLFF	TRBJ1-4	TRBV19
CASSSGLAGYNEQFF	TRBJ2-1	TRBV5-1
CASSVGLAGYNEQFF	TRBJ2-1	TRBV28
CSVELETGNTDTQYF	TRBJ2-3	TRBV29-1
CASSSTRRGNTEAFF	TRBJ1-1	TRBV11-3
CASSHDRGTQYF	TRBJ2-3	TRBV4-3
CASSFFDVRGRRYF	TRBJ2-7	TRBV28
CASSLEYSSYEQYF	TRBJ2-7	TRBV7-2